These T cell receptor beta chains were read from a single sample in a study of blood T cell repertoires in COVID-19. Generated by immunoSEQ multiplex PCR, the TCRdb table keeps only in-frame clones and is missing some. Among 350,000 to 450,000 clones listed, around 87% were seen once. The sequencing input was PBMCs or T cells enriched from blood (not recorded which). The receptors originated from a man aged 25 to 45 who had recovered from COVID-19. The CDR3 runs from the conserved cysteine through the conserved F or W. A D gene is named only where the DNA matches it firmly. Clone size is shown for a subset of rows, as once, few, many or a class of expanded clone.

D: NA
V: TRBV7-7
J: TRBJ2-5
size: NA
CDR3: CASSLGGGRNQETQYF
DNA: TGTGCTAGCAGCTTAGGAGGCGGTCGGAACCAAGAGACCCAGTACTTC

D: TRBD2
V: TRBV27
J: TRBJ2-2
size: once
CDR3: CASTLAGGVGELFF
DNA: TGTGCCAGCACTCTAGCGGGAGGAGTCGGGGAGCTGTTTTTT

D: NA
V: TRBV5-1
J: TRBJ1-5
size: NA
CDR3: CASSLGTPIQGGNQPQHF
DNA: TGCGCCAGCAGCTTGGGAACGCCGATACAGGGAGGCAATCAGCCCCAGCATTTT

D: TRBD2
V: TRBV7-9
J: TRBJ2-1
size: NA
CDR3: CASSLSPDQRESPYNEQFF
DNA: TGTGCCAGCAGCTTAAGCCCCGACCAGCGGGAGTCCCCCTACAATGAGCAGTTCTTC

D: TRBD2
V: TRBV28
J: TRBJ2-7
size: NA
CDR3: CASSSGLAIQYF
DNA: TGTGCCAGCAGTTCGGGACTAGCTATCCAGTACTTC

D: TRBD1
V: TRBV7-9
J: TRBJ2-7
size: NA
CDR3: CASRDPGQGYEQYF
DNA: TGTGCCAGCAGAGATCCGGGACAGGGGTACGAGCAGTACTTC

D: TRBD1
V: TRBV3-1/TRBV3-2
J: TRBJ1-4
size: NA
CDR3: CASSQDPGQYNEKLFF
DNA: TGTGCCAGCAGCCAAGATCCGGGACAGTATAATGAAAAACTGTTTTTT

D: TRBD1
V: TRBV6-2/TRBV6-3
J: TRBJ1-1
size: NA
CDR3: CASSYSRDSLMNTEAFF
DNA: TGTGCCAGCAGTTACTCGCGGGACAGCCTAATGAACACTGAAGCTTTCTTT

D: NA
V: TRBV4-1
J: TRBJ1-5
size: NA
CDR3: CASSPRVGEDQPQHF
DNA: TGCGCCAGCAGCCCCCGGGTGGGAGAGGATCAGCCCCAGCATTTT

D: NA
V: TRBV19
J: TRBJ1-1
size: NA
CDR3: CTSVRYGNTEAFF
DNA: TGTACCAGTGTCCGGTATGGGAACACTGAAGCTTTCTTT

D: NA
V: TRBV9
J: TRBJ1-1
size: NA
CDR3: CASSVGSGNTEAFF
DNA: TGTGCCAGCAGCGTAGGTTCGGGGAACACTGAAGCTTTCTTT

D: NA
V: TRBV11-3
J: TRBJ2-2
size: NA
CDR3: CASGVGQNTGELFF
DNA: TGTGCCAGCGGCGTCGGACAGAACACCGGGGAGCTGTTTTTT

D: NA
V: TRBV27
J: TRBJ2-1
size: NA
CDR3: CASSQLSVRIVDYNEQFF
DNA: TGTGCCAGCAGTCAACTTAGCGTGAGAATAGTGGATTACAATGAGCAGTTCTTC

D: NA
V: TRBV5-5
J: TRBJ2-5
size: NA
CDR3: CASSSVAGRQTQYF
DNA: TGTGCCAGCAGCTCGGTAGCAGGGCGGCAGACCCAGTACTTC

D: NA
V: TRBV7-9
J: TRBJ2-2
size: NA
CDR3: CASSLAVSLGAGELFF
DNA: TGTGCCAGCAGCTTAGCAGTCTCTCTCGGGGCCGGGGAGCTGTTTTTT

D: NA
V: TRBV9
J: TRBJ2-3
size: NA
CDR3: CASSVKGRASASITDTQYF
DNA: TGTGCCAGCAGCGTAAAGGGTCGGGCTAGCGCATCTATCACAGATACGCAGTATTTT

D: NA
V: TRBV24-1
J: TRBJ2-1
size: NA
CDR3: CATSDFINEQFF
DNA: TGTGCCACCAGTGATTTTATCAATGAGCAGTTCTTC

D: NA
V: TRBV28
J: TRBJ1-3
size: NA
CDR3: CASRVGQLSGNTIYF
DNA: TGTGCCAGCAGAGTCGGACAGCTCTCTGGAAACACCATATATTTT

D: TRBD1
V: TRBV11-2
J: TRBJ2-7
size: NA
CDR3: CASSLGGTGSYEQYF
DNA: TGTGCCAGCAGCTTAGGCGGGACAGGGAGCTACGAGCAGTACTTC

D: NA
V: TRBV28
J: TRBJ2-3
size: NA
CDR3: CASSYLDSPQTDTQYF
DNA: TGTGCCAGCAGTTACCTGGACTCACCCCAAACAGATACGCAGTATTTT

D: TRBD2
V: TRBV7-2
J: TRBJ2-1
size: NA
CDR3: CASSWASGGSNEQFF
DNA: TGTGCCAGCAGCTGGGCTTCGGGGGGGTCGAATGAGCAGTTCTTC

D: TRBD1
V: TRBV28
J: TRBJ1-3
size: once
CDR3: CASKVTGLFSGNTIYF
DNA: TGTGCCAGCAAAGTGACAGGGCTTTTTTCTGGAAACACCATATATTTT